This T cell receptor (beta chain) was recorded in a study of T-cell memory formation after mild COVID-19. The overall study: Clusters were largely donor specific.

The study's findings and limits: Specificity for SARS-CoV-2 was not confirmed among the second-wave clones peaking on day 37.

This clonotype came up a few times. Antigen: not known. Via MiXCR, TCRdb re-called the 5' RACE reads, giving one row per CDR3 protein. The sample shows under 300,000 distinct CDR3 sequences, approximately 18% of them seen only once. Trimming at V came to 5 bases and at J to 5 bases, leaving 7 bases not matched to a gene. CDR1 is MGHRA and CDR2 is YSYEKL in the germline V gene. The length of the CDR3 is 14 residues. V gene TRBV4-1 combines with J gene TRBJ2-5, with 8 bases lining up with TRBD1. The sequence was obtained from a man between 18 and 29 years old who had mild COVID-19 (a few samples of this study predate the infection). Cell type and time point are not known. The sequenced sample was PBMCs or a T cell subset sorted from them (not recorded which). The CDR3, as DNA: TGCGCCAGCAGCATTCCAGGGGGCGTGGAGACCCAGTACTTC. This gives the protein CASSIPGGVETQYF.